These 17 T cell receptor beta chains originate from one sample sequenced in a study of T-cell reconstitution after alpha-beta-depleted transplantation in children. Using unique molecular identifiers, the investigators prepared the TCRbeta library. MiXCR, run by TCRdb on the PCR reads, gives a single entry per CDR3 protein. The sample records approximately 1,000,000 distinct CDR3 sequences, roughly 29% being singletons. This sample comprised PBMCs, mostly from graft donor cells, obtained 360 days after TCRalphabeta/CD19-depleted stem cell transplant. These receptors originate from a boy less than two years old who had a stem cell transplant for SCID, so the T cells may come from the graft donor.

There are a few counts of this clonotype. The CDR3 region is CASSPTSGETQYF. The CDR3 DNA sequence: TGCGCCAGCAGCCCGACGAGTGGGGAGACCCAGTACTTC. This sequence joins TRBV5-1 and TRBJ2-5, with D hard to call. This CDR3 spans 13 amino acids. Germline V lookup: CDR1 SGHRS, CDR2 YFSETQ. V lost 4 bases to trimming and J lost 5 bases, with 12 bases between them.

The chain links TRBV29-1 to TRBJ1-1; TRBD1 matches 11 bases. The CDR3 extends over 11 amino acids. Germline trimming cut 7 bases from V and 10 bases from J; bases unmatched to any gene: 5. CDR1 and CDR2 (germline): SQVTM, ANQGSEA. CDR3 residues: CSGGQGAGAFF. In DNA, the CDR3 is TGCAGCGGCGGACAGGGGGCGGGAGCTTTCTTT.

The chain uses TRBV7-3 and TRBJ2-1; 10 bases are shared with TRBD2. This CDR3 has 15 residues. Germline V gene sequence: CDR1 SGHTA, CDR2 FQGTGA. V was pared by 6 bases and J by 6 bases, with 8 bases of the junction left unmatched. DNA of the CDR3: TGTGCCAGCAGTTTAGCGGGGGGCTACCCCAATGAGCAGTTCTTC. It yields the protein CASSLAGGYPNEQFF.

This sequence joins TRBV20-1 and TRBJ1-5; 9 nucleotides match TRBD1. Trimming cost V 5 bases and J 0 bases; bases outside gene matches: 2. The germline CDR1 and CDR2 sequences are DFQATT and SNEGSKA (reference sequence). This CDR3 contains 14 residues. The CDR3 DNA reads TGCAGTGCTTGGACAGGGGATAGCAATCAGCCCCAGCATTTT. It encodes CSAWTGDSNQPQHF.

This clonotype was detected a few times. J is TRBJ2-3 and V is TRBV29-1; 7 bases are shared with TRBD1. This CDR3 has 17 residues. Losses at the gene ends were 0 bases for V and 3 bases for J; bases not matched to a gene: 12. Germline CDR1 and CDR2: SQVTM and ANQGSEA. Written as DNA, the CDR3 is TGCAGCGTTGAAGACCGGATGACAGGGATTTGGACAGATACGCAGTATTTT. Protein: CSVEDRMTGIWTDTQYF.

The chain has TRBV6-4 and TRBJ2-1; 11 positions agree with TRBD2. Germline assignment: CDR1 MRHNA and CDR2 SNTAGT. V was clipped by 3 bases and J by 2 bases; unmatched bases: 3. The CDR3 is 16 residues long. The CDR3 spells CASSDSGGAPYNEQFF. CDR3 coding DNA: TGTGCCAGCAGTGATAGCGGGGGGGCGCCCTACAATGAGCAGTTCTTC.

The chain joins TRBV18 to TRBJ2-7, with 7 nucleotides matching TRBD1. Germline lookup yields CDR1 KGHSH and CDR2 LQKENI. CDR3 length: 13 amino acids. The junction had 4 bases not matched to a gene; V was cut back by 5 bases and J by 3 bases. The CDR3 here is CASSEGADYEQYF. The CDR3 DNA is TGTGCCAGCTCAGAGGGGGCAGACTACGAGCAGTACTTC.

The chain is built from TRBV20-1 and TRBJ2-1; no definite D call. Germline CDR1 DFQATT, CDR2 SNEGSKA (reference sequence). Trimming removed 6 bases at V and 9 bases at J, with 18 bases between. The CDR3 runs 13 residues. CDR3 bases: TGCAGTGCCCCGACCACCTCTAGAGGTGAGCAGTTCTTC. It is translated as CSAPTTSRGEQFF.

This clonotype showed up just a few times. The chain combines TRBV3-1 with TRBJ1-2; TRBD1 might be the D (6 bases). This CDR3 comprises 15 residues. Germline V lookup: CDR1 LGHDT, CDR2 YNNKEL (reference sequence). Trimming took 1 base from V and 5 from J, leaving 14 bases between them. The CDR3 is CASSQGQQGRYGYTF. The CDR3 DNA sequence: TGTGCCAGCAGCCAAGGGCAGCAGGGGAGATATGGCTACACCTTC.

V gene TRBV20-1 combines with J gene TRBJ2-7, with 7 bases fitting TRBD1. V gave up 3 bases and J gave up 4 bases; unmatched junction bases: 3. Germline values: CDR1 DFQATT, CDR2 SNEGSKA (reference sequence). The length of the CDR3 is 12 residues. This chain's CDR3 is CSARKQGYEQYF. In DNA, the CDR3 is TGCAGTGCTAGGAAACAGGGGTACGAGCAGTACTTC.

The J gene is TRBJ2-1, the V gene TRBV7-2; 7 bases match TRBD1. V gave up 5 bases and J gave up 5 bases; unmatched junction bases: 9. Germline V gives CDR1 SGHTA, CDR2 FQGNSA. This CDR3 is 15 amino acids long. The CDR3 loop reads CASSRPGTANNEQFF. Written as DNA, the CDR3 is TGTGCCAGCAGCCGGCCCGGGACAGCGAACAATGAGCAGTTCTTC.

This clonotype was counted a few times. In nucleotides, the CDR3 is TGCAGCGTACAGGGACAGAGCAATCAGCCCCAGCATTTT. This sequence encodes CSVQGQSNQPQHF. V gene TRBV29-1 combines with J gene TRBJ1-5; 7 nucleotides align to TRBD1. The ends lost 6 bases at V and 1 base at J; junction bases unmatched: 3. CDR1 SQVTM and CDR2 ANQGSEA come from the germline V gene. There are 13 residues in the CDR3.

J is TRBJ2-3 and V is TRBV5-4; 7 bases align to TRBD1. The length of the CDR3 is 19 residues. CDR1 is SGHNT and CDR2 is YYREEE in the germline V gene (reference sequence). V lost 2 bases, J lost 2 bases, and 17 bases stayed unmatched. This CDR3 is CASSLIFTKPGQNTDTQYF. DNA for the CDR3: TGTGCCAGCAGCTTAATATTCACAAAACCGGGACAGAACACAGATACGCAGTATTTT.

This clonotype came up a few times. The chain has TRBV5-1 and TRBJ2-3, with a weak D call TRBD1 (5 bases). The V end was cut by 0 bases, the J end by 1 base, with 9 bases between. This CDR3 has 15 residues. Germline V gives CDR1 SGHRS, CDR2 YFSETQ. This chain's CDR3 is CASSLGQIGTDTQYF. CDR3 nucleotides: TGCGCCAGCAGCTTGGGACAGATCGGCACAGATACGCAGTATTTT.

The chain carries TRBV5-1 and TRBJ2-4, with D possibly being TRBD2 (6 bases). The V end lost 6 bases, the J end lost 0 bases, and 13 bases lay between the germline ends. CDR3 length: 15 amino acids. The V gene's germline CDR1 is SGHRS and CDR2 YFSETQ. CDR3 nucleotides: TGCGCCAGCAAGGGTCAGGGACTAGCCAAAAACATTCAGTACTTC. It encodes CASKGQGLAKNIQYF.

The chain recombines TRBV5-1 with TRBJ2-1; D uncertain. Germline assignment: CDR1 SGHRS and CDR2 YFSETQ. Trimming removed 3 bases from V and 0 bases from J, with 19 bases in between. The CDR3 covers 18 residues. The CDR3 nucleotides read TGCGCCAGCAGCTCCCCTCCGGATCGGTACTACTCCTACAATGAGCAGTTCTTC. Protein: CASSSPPDRYYSYNEQFF.

This clonotype was picked up a small number of times. The chain links TRBV6-2 or TRBV6-3 to TRBJ2-1; D is unclear. This CDR3 has 15 amino acids. The V and J ends lost 5 bases and 0 bases respectively, with 11 bases between them. Germline CDR1 is MNHEY and CDR2 is SVGEGT. CDR3 amino acids: CASSPFKGSYNEQFF. CDR3 coding DNA: TGTGCCAGCAGTCCTTTTAAGGGCTCCTACAATGAGCAGTTCTTC.